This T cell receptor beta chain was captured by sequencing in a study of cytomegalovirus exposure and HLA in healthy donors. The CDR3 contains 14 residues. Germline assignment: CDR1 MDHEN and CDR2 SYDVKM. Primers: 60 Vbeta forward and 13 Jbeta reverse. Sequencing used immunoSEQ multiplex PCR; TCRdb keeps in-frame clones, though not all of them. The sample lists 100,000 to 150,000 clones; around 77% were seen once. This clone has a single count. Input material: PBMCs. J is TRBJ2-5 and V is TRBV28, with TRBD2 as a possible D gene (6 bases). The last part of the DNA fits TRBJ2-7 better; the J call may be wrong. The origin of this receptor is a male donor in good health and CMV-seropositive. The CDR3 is CASRVGGWIGEQYF. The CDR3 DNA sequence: TGTGCCAGCAGAGTTGGGGGGTGGATCGGCGAGCAGTACTTC.